The present T cell receptor (beta chain) was sequenced within a study of T cell responses to AZD1222 COVID-19 vaccine. Study outcomes and limitations: Clonal diversity may have been underestimated, and the donors were mostly white British, with more females than males.

V was cut by 1 base and J by 4 bases, with 9 bases left in between. The CDR3 is 14 residues long. Germline CDR1 SGHTS, CDR2 YDEGEE. TCRdb keeps only in-frame clones here, not all; method: immunoSEQ multiplex PCR. The table has some 190,000 clones, roughly nine tenths seen once. There are a few counts of this clone. Its antigen is unidentified. The chain employs TRBV5-8 and TRBJ1-5, with no clear D. Sequenced material: peripheral blood, taken 28 days after the second AZD1222 dose. The TCR comes from an adult who received the AZD1222 COVID-19 vaccine. The CDR3 nucleotides are TGTGCCAGCAGCTTGAGAGGCGGGAATCAGCCCCAGCATTTT. Its translation is CASSLRGGNQPQHF.